This note documents a single T cell receptor (beta chain) sequence. Antigen: not known. The sample belongs to a study of radiotherapy plus CTLA-4 blockade in lung cancer. Study results and caveats: Blood TCR clones of tumor origin expanded after radiotherapy plus ipilimumab.

TCRdb keeps only in-frame clones here, not all; method: immunoSEQ multiplex PCR. The table lists around 120,000 clones, 78% of them singletons. The V gene lost 0 bases and the J gene lost 2 bases, with 10 bases spanning the gap. The CDR3 contains 15 residues. Per germline, CDR1 LGHNA and CDR2 YSLEER. The chain links TRBV4-3 to TRBJ1-2; no firm D call. The sequencing used peripheral blood, collected from a patient treated with radiotherapy plus ipilimumab. The clonotype was recovered from a human donor with non-small cell lung cancer who had a partial response to radiotherapy plus ipilimumab. The CDR3 coding sequence is TGCGCCAGCAGCCAAGATGGCGAGGGAAACTATGGCTACACCTTC. Translating it yields CASSQDGEGNYGYTF.